This T cell receptor (beta chain) is drawn from a study of blood T cell repertoires in COVID-19. Study-wide context: Sites across the United States, Italy and Spain contributed samples from acute and convalescent COVID-19. PBMCs, B-cell-depleted T cells, or T cells were the source of the cDNA or gDNA that made up the material.

The ends lost 0 bases at V and 2 bases at J; junction bases unmatched: 3. Germline-derived CDR1 and CDR2 are MNHEY and SVGAGI. The CDR3 contains 15 residues. Per the authors' pipeline: Estimated nucleated cell counts came from reference gene primer amplification. Sequenced by immunoSEQ multiplex PCR; TCRdb stores in-frame clones only, minus some. The V and J calls and the clone size are those of that table, but D and trimming were determined from the DNA. The sample lists some 110,000 clones; 70% to 90% were seen once. This chain joins TRBV6-5 and TRBJ2-7; 8 bases map to TRBD1. The sequencing input was peripheral blood. The TCR originated in a man aged 35 to 55 with acute or convalescent COVID-19. CDR3 nucleotides: TGTGCCAGCAGTTACTCGACAGGGGCAACCTACGAGCAGTACTTC. Translated, it gives CASSYSTGATYEQYF.